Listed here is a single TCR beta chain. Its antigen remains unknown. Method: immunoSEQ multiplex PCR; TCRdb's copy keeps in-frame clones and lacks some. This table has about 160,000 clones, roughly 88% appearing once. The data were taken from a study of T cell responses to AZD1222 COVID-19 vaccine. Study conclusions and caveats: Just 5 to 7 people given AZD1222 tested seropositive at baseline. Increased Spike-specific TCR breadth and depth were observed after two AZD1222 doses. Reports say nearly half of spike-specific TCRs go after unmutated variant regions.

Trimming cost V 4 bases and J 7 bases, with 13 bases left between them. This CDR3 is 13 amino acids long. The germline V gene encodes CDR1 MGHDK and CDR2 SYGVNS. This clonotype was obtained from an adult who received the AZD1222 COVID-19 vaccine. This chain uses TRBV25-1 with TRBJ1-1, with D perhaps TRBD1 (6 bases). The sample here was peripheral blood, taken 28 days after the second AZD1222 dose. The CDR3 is CASSVQGGLEAFF. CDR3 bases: TGTGCCAGCAGTGTACAGGGCGGTCTTGAAGCTTTCTTT. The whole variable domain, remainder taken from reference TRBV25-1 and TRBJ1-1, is EADIYQTPRYLVIGTGKKITLECSQTMGHDKMYWYQQDPGMELHLIHYSYGVNSTEKGDLSSESTVSRIRTEHFPLTLESARPSHTSQYLCASSVQGGLEAFFGQGTRLTVV.